The 30 T cell receptor beta chains reported below all come from one sample, sequenced in a study of naive and memory T cell subsets. The beta constant-region primer was an equimolar mix of two oligonucleotides covering TRBC1 and TRBC2. Ligated cDNA was amplified by four rounds of PCR with nested alpha and beta constant-region primers and SP2. One entry per CDR3 protein, called by TCRdb with MiXCR from the UMI-ligation and nested PCR reads. This repertoire shows around 83,000 distinct CDR3 sequences, about 11% found once; its top ten account for about 0.14%. These TCRs are of unknown antigen specificity. Study outcomes and limitations: Possibly reflecting memory cells re-expressing CD45RA, a few larger clonotypes occurred in naive repertoires, especially CD8.

The specimen was naive CD4+ T cells from blood. These receptors came from a human donor in good health.

This clonotype has ten or more counts. This rearrangement joins TRBV20-1 to TRBJ2-1, with 7 bases that match TRBD1. After removal of 5 bases from V and 4 bases from J, the junction contained 5 bases not matched to a gene. The germline CDR1 and CDR2 sequences are DFQATT and SNEGSKA (reference sequence). There are 13 residues in the CDR3. The CDR3: CSAPGQSYNEQFF. CDR3 DNA: TGCAGTGCTCCGGGACAGAGTTACAATGAGCAGTTCTTC.

This clonotype was counted only a few times. The rearrangement links TRBV20-1 to TRBJ1-5; D may be TRBD1 (5 bases). Per the germline V gene, CDR1 is DFQATT and CDR2 is SNEGSKA (reference sequence). CDR3 size: 12 residues. The V gene lost 8 bases and the J gene lost 3 bases, with 11 bases spanning the gap. The CDR3 here is CSSRVANQPQHF. The CDR3 nucleotides are TGCAGTTCCAGGGTGGCCAATCAGCCCCAGCATTTT.

This clonotype occurred a few times. The CDR3 DNA reads TGCGCCAGCAGTCAGACCGACAGGGAAGGCGGGGAGCTGTTTTTT. Translating gives CASSQTDREGGELFF. This sequence joins TRBV23-1 and TRBJ2-2; TRBD1 agrees at 7 bases. TRBV23-1 counts as an open reading frame of uncertain function. This CDR3 contains 15 residues. V lost 3 bases and J lost 7; bases outside the gene matches: 8.

This chain links TRBV12-3 or TRBV12-4 with TRBJ1-5; D gene uncertain. V was pared by 3 bases and J by 2 bases, with 11 bases between. This CDR3 has 15 amino acids. The CDR3 DNA follows: TGTGCCAGCAGTTTTGTGGGGTATCGCAATCAGCCCCAGCATTTT. This gives the protein CASSFVGYRNQPQHF.

The sample holds one count of this clonotype. This chain's CDR3 is CASRMAGAPKNIQYF. DNA for the CDR3: TGTGCCAGCAGAATGGCGGGAGCCCCCAAAAACATTCAGTACTTC. This chain joins TRBV12-3 or TRBV12-4 and TRBJ2-4; 7 bases line up with TRBD2. CDR3 length: 15 residues. V gave up 6 bases and J gave up 2 bases; unmatched junction bases: 7.

V is TRBV5-1 and J is TRBJ1-1; D uncertain. The CDR3 covers 19 residues. Trimming cost V 1 base and J 0 bases, with 22 bases left between them. Germline V CDR1 and CDR2: SGHRS, YFSETQ. CDR3 protein: CASSLLVGGRKTMNTEAFF. CDR3 nucleotide sequence: TGCGCCAGCAGCTTGCTAGTTGGAGGGAGAAAAACAATGAACACTGAAGCTTTCTTT.

This chain links TRBV18 with TRBJ2-1; 7 bases are shared with TRBD1. With 4 bases clipped from V and 1 base from J, the junction kept 4 bases outside the gene matches. Germline values: CDR1 KGHSH, CDR2 LQKENI. This CDR3 is built from 15 residues. The CDR3 is CASSLGQNSYNEQFF. The CDR3 DNA reads as TGTGCCAGCTCACTGGGACAGAATTCCTACAATGAGCAGTTCTTC.

This clonotype was recorded a few times. This chain joins TRBV4-3 and TRBJ2-7, with 11 bases matching TRBD2. This CDR3 is 16 amino acids long. Germline V gives CDR1 LGHNA, CDR2 YSLEER. V trimming: 2 bases; J trimming: 4 bases; junction bases outside the gene matches: 7. This CDR3 is CASSQFAGTSGYEQYF. As DNA, the CDR3 is TGCGCCAGCAGCCAATTTGCCGGGACTAGCGGTTACGAGCAGTACTTC.

V and J are TRBV12-3 or TRBV12-4 and TRBJ1-5; D gene uncertain. This CDR3 contains 15 residues. The ends were cut back, 4 bases at V and 3 bases at J, with 13 bases in the middle. The CDR3 spells CASSSQQTDNQPQHF. The CDR3 DNA reads as TGTGCCAGCAGTTCACAGCAGACGGACAATCAGCCCCAGCATTTT.

This clonotype has at least ten counts. The chain links TRBV11-3 to TRBJ2-7; perhaps TRBD2 as D (5 bases). The germline V and J ends were trimmed by 5 bases and 1 base, with 15 bases remaining between them. The germline CDR1 and CDR2 sequences are SGHNT and YENEEA. CDR3 length: 15 residues. In nucleotides, the CDR3 is TGTGCCAGCAGCCTCCAAAGGGAGCAGTCCTACGAGCAGTACTTC. It is translated as CASSLQREQSYEQYF.

This clonotype was seen many times. The J gene is TRBJ2-7, the V gene TRBV14; D remains ambiguous. Germline V gene sequence: CDR1 SGHDN, CDR2 FVKESK. V was shortened by 3 bases and J by 1 base, with 10 bases between the two germline ends. This CDR3 is built from 14 residues. The CDR3 DNA is TGTGCCAGCAGCCAGGTTTTGGGATCCTACGAGCAGTACTTC. Translated: CASSQVLGSYEQYF.

Ten or more counts support this clonotype. The rearrangement links TRBV20-1 to TRBJ2-3; possibly TRBD1 for D (5 bases). Germline CDR1 reads DFQATT; CDR2 reads SNEGSKA (reference sequence). Trimming removed 5 bases from V and 2 bases from J, with 5 bases in between. CDR3 length: 11 amino acids. CDR3 DNA sequence: TGCAGTGCTGGGGCCACAGATACGCAGTATTTT. This gives the protein CSAGATDTQYF.

The chain combines TRBV6-5 with TRBJ1-4; no clear D gene. The CDR3 sequence is 13 residues long. Trimming removed 0 bases at V and 5 bases at J, with 4 bases between. Per germline, CDR1 MNHEY and CDR2 SVGAGI. The DNA of the CDR3 is TGTGCCAGCAGTTACTCACAAAATGAAAAACTGTTTTTT. Protein product: CASSYSQNEKLFF.

This clonotype was counted between two and nine times. This chain joins TRBV6-6 and TRBJ2-3, with D possibly matching TRBD2 (5 bases). Germline V gene sequence: CDR1 MNHNY, CDR2 SVGAGI (reference sequence). The length of the CDR3 is 14 residues. V shed 10 bases and J shed 2 bases, with 16 bases lying between them. The CDR3 sequence: CATRRGGDTDTQYF. CDR3 nucleotide sequence: TGTGCCACCCGCCGGGGTGGGGACACAGATACGCAGTATTTT.

Many counts were recorded for this clonotype. The chain has TRBV7-2 and TRBJ1-1; D ambiguous. CDR1 is SGHTA, CDR2 FQGNSA, per germline. This CDR3 comprises 14 residues. Trimming stripped 3 bases from V and 5 bases from J, with 13 bases between. The CDR3 loop is CASSFSPQRTEAFF. For the CDR3, the DNA is TGTGCCAGCAGCTTCAGTCCCCAGAGGACTGAAGCTTTCTTT.

This clonotype showed up just a few times. This chain connects TRBV7-8 to TRBJ2-2, with a tentative D call TRBD1 (6 bases). CDR1 SGHVS and CDR2 FQNEAQ come from the germline V gene. This CDR3 region has 15 residues. Trimming took 4 bases from V and 2 from J, leaving 11 bases between them. In nucleotides, the CDR3 is TGTGCCAGCAGCTCCAACAGGGCTAACACCGGGGAGCTGTTTTTT. Translated: CASSSNRANTGELFF.

The chain links TRBV6-6 to TRBJ1-1; 8 bases match TRBD1. V shed 3 bases and J 3 bases; nucleotides not matched to a gene: 3. The CDR3 covers 14 residues. Germline-derived CDR1 and CDR2 are MNHNY and SVGAGI (reference sequence). For the CDR3, the DNA is TGTGCCAGCAGTTATCAGGGGGCGTACACTGAAGCTTTCTTT. It translates to CASSYQGAYTEAFF.

The V gene is TRBV18, the J gene TRBJ2-7; weak D call: TRBD2 (5 bases). Per the germline V gene, CDR1 is KGHSH and CDR2 is LQKENI. V gave up 0 bases and J gave up 2 bases, with 8 bases separating them. The CDR3 length is 14 residues. The CDR3 spells CASSPPGAPYEQYF. CDR3 DNA sequence: TGTGCCAGCTCACCACCGGGAGCCCCCTACGAGCAGTACTTC.

There are a few counts of this clonotype. The gene calls are TRBV20-1 and TRBJ2-4; tentatively, D is TRBD1 or TRBD2 (6 bases each). Trimming stripped 5 bases from V and 15 bases from J, with 23 bases between. Germline loops: CDR1 DFQATT, CDR2 SNEGSKA (reference sequence). The CDR3 is 13 residues long. CDR3 in DNA: TGCAGTGCTCTACACCCGGCGGGACATCGGACGTACTTC. Translating it yields CSALHPAGHRTYF.

This clonotype was counted only a few times. The chain uses TRBV28 and TRBJ2-1; D may correspond to TRBD1 or TRBD2 (6 bases each). This CDR3 has 14 amino acids. V was cut by 6 bases and J by 5 bases, with 14 bases left in between. From germline, CDR1 is MDHEN and CDR2 SYDVKM. The CDR3 coding sequence is TGTGCCAGCAGGGGGGGCCCTTCGGACAATGAGCAGTTCTTC. Its protein product is CASRGGPSDNEQFF.

The sample holds many counts of this clonotype. V is TRBV5-1 and J is TRBJ2-1, with D perhaps TRBD2 (5 bases). Trimming took 4 bases from V and 6 from J, leaving 17 bases between them. The germline V gene has CDR1 SGHRS and CDR2 YFSETQ. CDR3 length: 15 amino acids. The DNA for the CDR3 is TGCGCCAGCAGCGTCTCCCTTTGGCTAGCCAATGAGCAGTTCTTC. This translates into CASSVSLWLANEQFF.

The V and J genes are TRBV5-1 and TRBJ2-3, with 8 positions matching TRBD2. The V and J ends lost 4 bases and 0 bases, in that order; junction bases with no gene match: 10. CDR1 is SGHRS, CDR2 YFSETQ, per germline. CDR3 size: 17 residues. The CDR3 sequence: CASSETGGPSSTDTQYF. CDR3 coding DNA: TGCGCCAGCAGCGAAACGGGAGGGCCAAGCAGCACAGATACGCAGTATTTT.

This chain connects TRBV20-1 to TRBJ1-1, with D perhaps TRBD1 (5 bases). Germline-derived CDR1 and CDR2 are DFQATT and SNEGSKA (reference sequence). The CDR3 covers 11 residues. Deletions cut 3 bases from V and 6 bases from J, with 8 bases between. The DNA of the CDR3 is TGCAGTGCTAGCAGGGCGGCTGAAGCTTTCTTT. Protein sequence: CSASRAAEAFF.

J is TRBJ2-3 and V is TRBV28; TRBD2 matches at 9 bases. CDR1 and CDR2 (germline): MDHEN, SYDVKM. The length of the CDR3 is 14 residues. V trimming: 6 bases; J trimming: 5 bases; junction bases outside the gene matches: 6. The CDR3: CASSRDSGRDTQYF. The CDR3 DNA is TGTGCCAGCAGCCGCGATAGCGGGAGAGATACGCAGTATTTT.

In this sample, this clonotype turned up a few times. The chain uses TRBV6-1 and TRBJ1-1; possibly TRBD1 for D (6 bases). The V and J ends lost 10 bases and 4 bases respectively, with 16 bases between them. From germline, CDR1 is MNHNS and CDR2 SASEGT. The CDR3 length is 13 residues. The CDR3 sequence is CANRGGGRTEAFF. CDR3 DNA sequence: TGTGCCAATCGGGGGGGGGGGCGCACTGAAGCTTTCTTT.

This chain uses TRBV7-3 with TRBJ2-2, with D possibly TRBD1 on 5 matching bases. Trimming cost V 5 bases and J 4 bases, with 17 bases left between them. The CDR3 extends over 16 amino acids. Germline V gives CDR1 SGHTA, CDR2 FQGTGA. Here the CDR3 DNA reads TGTGCCAGCAGCGTAATGACAGCCGCAGGCACCGGGGAGCTGTTTTTT. Amino acids: CASSVMTAAGTGELFF.

The rearrangement links TRBV6-5 to TRBJ2-7; 7 bases line up with TRBD2. The V and J ends lost 5 bases and 4 bases, in that order; junction bases with no gene match: 8. The CDR3 consists of 14 residues. Germline V CDR1 and CDR2: MNHEY, SVGAGI. This CDR3 reads CASSLQRERYEQYF. The CDR3 bases are TGTGCCAGCAGTCTCCAGCGGGAACGTTACGAGCAGTACTTC.

This clonotype occurred many times. V gene TRBV11-3 combines with J gene TRBJ2-5; a weak D match, TRBD2 (6 bases). This CDR3 is built from 13 residues. Trimming removed 3 bases at V and 4 bases at J, with 9 bases between. Germline V gene sequence: CDR1 SGHNT, CDR2 YENEEA. The CDR3 bases are TGTGCCAGCAGCTTCTCGGGGGTAGAGACCCAGTACTTC. Encoded protein: CASSFSGVETQYF.

This clonotype was counted between two and nine times. The J gene is TRBJ2-7, the V gene TRBV20-1; D is perhaps TRBD1 (6 bases). This CDR3 contains 14 residues. V gave up 3 bases and J gave up 7 bases, with 19 bases separating them. Germline CDR1 reads DFQATT; CDR2 reads SNEGSKA (reference sequence). The CDR3: CSASPRGPSWEQYF. Here the CDR3 DNA reads TGCAGTGCTAGTCCCAGGGGCCCCTCTTGGGAGCAGTACTTC.

This clonotype turned up a few times. The chain uses TRBV12-3 or TRBV12-4 and TRBJ2-3, with 7 nucleotides matching TRBD1. Losses at the gene ends were 5 bases for V and 4 bases for J; bases not matched to a gene: 6. The CDR3 contains 14 residues. The CDR3 nucleotides are TGTGCCAGCAGTCTGCCAGGGGGTTCAGATACGCAGTATTTT. Its protein product is CASSLPGGSDTQYF.